The T cell receptor (beta chain) under discussion was sequenced for a study of sequential checkpoint blockade in melanoma. As for the study in general: After both sequences, patients received maintenance nivolumab.

TCRdb's copy holds only in-frame clones and misses some; the assay was immunoSEQ multiplex PCR. Of approximately 18,000 clones listed, about 80% are singletons. Germline values: CDR1 MGHRA, CDR2 YSYEKL. V was clipped by 1 base and J by 8 bases, with 8 bases between them. The length of the CDR3 is 13 residues. The treatment denotes: randomized to nivolumab then ipilimumab (arm A) or the reverse (arm B). No patient had prior DNA-damaging chemotherapy. From thawed PBMCs, live CD3+CD8+ cells negative for CD19 and CD56 were sorted. The chain recombines TRBV4-1 with TRBJ1-4, with no clear D. Specimen: CD8+ T cells sorted from blood (inferred from file names), collected from a patient given nivolumab and ipilimumab in sequence. This TCR was sampled from a human donor with melanoma. CDR3: CASSQAVAEKLFF. CDR3 in DNA: TGCGCCAGCAGCCAAGCAGTAGCGGAAAAACTGTTTTTT.